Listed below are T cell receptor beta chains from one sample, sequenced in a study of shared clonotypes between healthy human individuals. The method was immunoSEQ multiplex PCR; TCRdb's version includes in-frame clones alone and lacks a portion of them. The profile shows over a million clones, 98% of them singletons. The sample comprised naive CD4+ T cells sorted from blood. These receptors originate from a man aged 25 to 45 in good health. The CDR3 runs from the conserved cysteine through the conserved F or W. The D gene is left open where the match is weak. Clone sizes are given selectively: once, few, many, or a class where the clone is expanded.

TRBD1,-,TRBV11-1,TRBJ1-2,TGTGCCAGCAGCCGACGGCCGGGACAGGGTTATGGCTACACCTTC,CASSRRPGQGYGYTF
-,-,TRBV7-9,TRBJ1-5,TGTGCCAGCAGCTTAGACCTACGGGGCGATGGCAATCAGCCCCAGCATTTT,CASSLDLRGDGNQPQHF
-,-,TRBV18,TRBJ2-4,TGTGCCAGCTCACCTCCGGGGGCGGGAAACATTCAGTACTTC,CASSPPGAGNIQYF
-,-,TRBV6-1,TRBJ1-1,TGTGCCAGCAGTGAAATTACTGAAGCTTTCTTT,CASSEITEAFF
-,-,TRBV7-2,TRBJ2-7,TGTGCCAGCAGCTCACGTCTCGGGAGTTACGAGCAGTACTTC,CASSSRLGSYEQYF
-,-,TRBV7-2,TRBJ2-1,TGTGCCAGCAGCTTACGGCGAGATGAGCAGTTCTTC,CASSLRRDEQFF
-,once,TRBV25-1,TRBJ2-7,TGTGCCAGCAGGGCTGGGGCAGGCGGCGAGCAGTACTTC,CASRAGAGGEQYF
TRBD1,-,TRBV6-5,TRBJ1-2,TGTGCCAGCAGTAATGACAGGGGTGGCTACACCTTC,CASSNDRGGYTF
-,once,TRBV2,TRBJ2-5,TGTGCCAGCAGCAGGAGGGGGGGTAAAGAGACCCAGTACTTC,CASSRRGGKETQYF
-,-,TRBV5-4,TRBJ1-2,TGTGCCAGCAGCTTGGAAGGTTATGGCTACACCTTC,CASSLEGYGYTF
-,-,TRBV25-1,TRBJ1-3,TGTGCCAGCGCGAAGGGCTCTGGAAACACCATATATTTT,CASAKGSGNTIYF
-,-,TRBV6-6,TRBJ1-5,TGTGCCAGCAGCAAAATACAGGGCCAGGGTCAGCCCCAGCATTTT,CASSKIQGQGQPQHF
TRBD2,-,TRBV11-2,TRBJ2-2,TGTGCCAGCAGCTCTTCCGGACTAGCGGGATGGACCGGGGAGCTGTTTTTT,CASSSSGLAGWTGELFF
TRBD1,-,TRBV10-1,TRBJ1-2,TGCGCCAGCAGTCCTGACAGGGCCCGGGGCTACACCTTC,CASSPDRARGYTF
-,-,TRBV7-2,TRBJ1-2,TGTGCCAGCAGCCAAAGGTTAGGCCCCTATGGCTACACCTTC,CASSQRLGPYGYTF
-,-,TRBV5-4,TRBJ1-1,TGTGCCAGCAGCTTGCAGGGCTGGGCTGAAGCTTTCTTT,CASSLQGWAEAFF
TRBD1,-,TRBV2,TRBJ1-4,TGTGCCAGCAGCCACTACGGGACAGCTAATGAAAAACTGTTTTTT,CASSHYGTANEKLFF
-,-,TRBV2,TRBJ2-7,TGTGCCAGCAGTCGATCGGGGATGACCGACGAGCAGTACTTC,CASSRSGMTDEQYF
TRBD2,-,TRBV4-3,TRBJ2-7,TGCGCCAGCAGCCAAGAGCCTAGCGGAGACTACGAGCAGTACTTC,CASSQEPSGDYEQYF
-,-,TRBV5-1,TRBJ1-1,TGCGCCAGCAGCTTGGTGCAGGGGTTGGCGAACACTGAAGCTTTCTTT,CASSLVQGLANTEAFF
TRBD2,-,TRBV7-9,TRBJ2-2,TGTGCCAGCAGCCACAGCGGGGGGCGCCCGGGAACCGGGGAGCTGTTTTTT,CASSHSGGRPGTGELFF
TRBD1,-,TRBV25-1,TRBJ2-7,TGTGCCAGCAGTGAATACGGACAGGTTTACGAGCAGTACTTC,CASSEYGQVYEQYF
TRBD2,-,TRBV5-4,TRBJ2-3,TGTGCCAGCAGCGGGAGGACTAGCGGGTTGGCAGATACGCAGTATTTT,CASSGRTSGLADTQYF
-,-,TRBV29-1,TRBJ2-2,TGCAGCGTTGGAAAGAGGGACACCGGGGAGCTGTTTTTT,CSVGKRDTGELFF
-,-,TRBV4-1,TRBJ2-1,TGCGCCAGCAGCCAAGAGCGAGGGCTTTTCTTC,CASSQERGLFF